Included here is one TCR beta chain sequence, with context. The antigen is not known. J gave up 0 bases and V 3 bases, and 8 bases lay outside the gene matches. CDR1 is MNHEY and CDR2 is SMNVEV in the germline V gene (reference sequence). The CDR3 contains 16 residues. Positively selected for CCR7, the CD45RO-negative cells used as naive CD8 cells excluded terminally differentiated effector memory CD45RA+ cells. Libraries were prepared by immunoSEQ multiplex PCR; TCRdb keeps only in-frame clonotypes and omits some of them. The sample includes around 2,000,000 clones, about 95% of them seen just once. This sample is drawn from a study of shared clonotypes between healthy human individuals. Study as a whole: Donors had three CD4 naive, three CD4 memory, two CD8 naive and one CD8 memory plate apiece. Overall study findings and caveats: Lower generation probabilities were found for non-shared clonotypes than for those shared by all four donors.

This TCR derives from a man aged 18 to 30 in good health. The sequenced sample was naive CD8+ T cells sorted from blood. The chain links TRBV27 to TRBJ2-7, with TRBD2 matching 7 bases. The CDR3 nucleotides are TGTGCCAGCAGTTTGATAGCGGGCAAGAGCTCCTACGAGCAGTACTTC. Translating it yields CASSLIAGKSSYEQYF.